One and the same sample provided the 26 T cell receptor beta chains below, sequenced in a study of blood T cell repertoires in COVID-19. TCRdb's copy holds only in-frame clones and misses some; the assay was immunoSEQ multiplex PCR. In the table there are some 120,000 clones, more than 80% of which are singletons. Sequenced sample: peripheral blood. These receptors came from a human donor in a cohort sampled during active COVID-19.

V is TRBV7-8 and J is TRBJ1-2, with 8 bases aligning to TRBD1. V lost 4 bases, J lost 2 bases, and 9 bases stayed unmatched. This CDR3 region has 16 residues. Germline CDR1 and CDR2: SGHVS and FQNEAQ. The CDR3 reads CASSSLDRAMNYGYTF. CDR3 coding DNA: TGTGCCAGCAGCTCCCTGGACAGGGCGATGAACTATGGCTACACCTTC.

This clone has only one observation. V usage is TRBV15 and J usage is TRBJ2-6, with TRBD1 identical over 8 bases. The CDR3 is 18 residues long. The V gene end was trimmed by 3 bases and the J gene end by 0 bases; junction bases not matched to a gene: 7. Germline-derived CDR1 and CDR2 are LNHNV and YYDKDF (reference sequence). The CDR3 loop is CATSSAGQGFSGANVLTF. DNA of the CDR3: TGTGCCACCAGCAGCGCAGGACAGGGATTCTCTGGGGCCAACGTCCTGACTTTC.

This chain links TRBV19 with TRBJ1-2; D uncertain. The CDR3 sequence is 14 residues long. Trimming stripped 2 bases from V and 4 bases from J, with 11 bases between. Germline CDR1 LNHDA, CDR2 SQIVND (reference sequence). The CDR3 DNA follows: TGTGCCAGTAGTATAAGTAGGTCGGGCTATGGCTACACCTTC. Translation gives CASSISRSGYGYTF.

The rearrangement links TRBV7-9 to TRBJ2-2, with a possible D match to TRBD1 (5 bases). CDR1 and CDR2 (germline): SEHNR, FQNEAQ (reference sequence). V dropped 3 bases and J dropped 5 bases, with 7 bases sitting between them. This CDR3 spans 13 amino acids. CDR3 nucleotides: TGTGCCAGCAGCTTTAAGGGGACCGGGGAGCTGTTTTTT. Residues: CASSFKGTGELFF.

J is TRBJ1-1 and V is TRBV5-1; D remains ambiguous. CDR1 and CDR2 from the germline V gene are SGHRS and YFSETQ. Trimming took 4 bases from V and 2 from J, leaving 12 bases between them. The CDR3 is 14 amino acids. This CDR3 reads CASSGKQYNTEAFF. CDR3 nucleotides: TGCGCCAGCAGCGGAAAACAGTACAACACTGAAGCTTTCTTT.

This clone was counted between two and nine times. This sequence joins TRBV19 and TRBJ1-1, with a possible D match to TRBD1 (5 bases). This CDR3 has 12 amino acids. V was shortened by 3 bases and J by 7 bases, with 9 bases between the two germline ends. Per the germline V gene, CDR1 is LNHDA and CDR2 is SQIVND (reference sequence). CDR3 residues: CASSIGQGEAFF. The CDR3 DNA is TGTGCCAGTAGTATCGGGCAGGGTGAAGCTTTCTTT.

V is TRBV28 and J is TRBJ2-4, with 9 bases matching TRBD1. Germline CDR1 and CDR2: MDHEN and SYDVKM. The CDR3 contains 13 residues. V dropped 3 bases and J dropped 9; count of bases not matched to a gene: 3. The CDR3 bases are TGTGCCAGCAGTTTGGGACAGGGTGCCATTCAGTACTTC. Amino acids: CASSLGQGAIQYF.

The J gene is TRBJ2-3, the V gene TRBV24-1, with TRBD2 matching 12 bases. Germline V gene sequence: CDR1 KGHDR, CDR2 SFDVKD. V lost 4 bases, J lost 1 base, and 14 bases stayed unmatched. The CDR3 spans 20 residues. CDR3 in amino acids: CATSESGTSGHAIGTDTQYF. The CDR3 coding sequence is TGTGCCACCAGTGAGAGTGGGACTAGCGGGCACGCCATCGGCACAGATACGCAGTATTTT.

The CDR3 here is CASSSRFGGAFNEQFF. The CDR3, as DNA: TGTGCCAGCAGCTCGCGATTTGGCGGGGCGTTCAATGAGCAGTTCTTC. The V and J genes are TRBV5-4 and TRBJ2-1; D is possibly TRBD2 (6 bases). The length of the CDR3 is 16 residues. V dropped 3 bases and J dropped 6 bases, with 19 bases sitting between them. Per the germline V gene, CDR1 is SGHNT and CDR2 is YYREEE (reference sequence).

The V gene is TRBV30, the J gene TRBJ2-5; a weak D match, TRBD2 (5 bases). CDR1 GTSNPN and CDR2 SVGIG come from the germline V gene (reference sequence). There are 15 residues in the CDR3. V dropped 3 bases and J dropped 5 bases, with 19 bases sitting between them. The CDR3 here is CAWRRAWSEKETQYF. In nucleotides, the CDR3 is TGTGCCTGGAGGAGGGCTTGGTCGGAGAAGGAGACCCAGTACTTC.

This rearrangement joins TRBV7-9 to TRBJ1-3; tentatively, D is TRBD1 (6 bases). The V and J ends lost 5 bases and 0 bases respectively, with 17 bases between them. Germline CDR1 is SEHNR and CDR2 is FQNEAQ (reference sequence). The CDR3 runs 17 residues. For the CDR3, the DNA is TGTGCCAGCAGCCAACAGGGCCGGAGGATCTCTGGAAACACCATATATTTT. This translates into CASSQQGRRISGNTIYF. Supplemented by reference TRBV7-9 and TRBJ1-3, the full variable domain reads DTGVSQNPRHKITKRGQNVTFRCDPISEHNRLYWYRQTLGQGPEFLTYFQNEAQLEKSRLLSDRFSAERPKGSFSTLEIQRTEQGDSAMYLCASSQQGRRISGNTIYFGEGSWLTVV.

V usage is TRBV5-1 and J usage is TRBJ2-3, with D maybe TRBD1 (5 bases). Per germline, CDR1 SGHRS and CDR2 YFSETQ. V lost 5 bases and J 0 bases, leaving 13 bases between the germline ends. CDR3 size: 15 residues. The CDR3 bases are TGCGCCAGCAGGCGTGAAAGGACAAGCACAGATACGCAGTATTTT. Amino acid sequence: CASRRERTSTDTQYF.

CDR3: CASSTDRGPYNEQFF. CDR3 DNA: TGTGCCAGCAGCACCGACAGGGGACCTTACAATGAGCAGTTCTTC. V is TRBV14 and J is TRBJ2-1, with 8 bases lining up with TRBD1. The V gene end was trimmed by 5 bases and the J gene end by 4 bases; junction bases not matched to a gene: 7. CDR1 and CDR2 from the germline V gene are SGHDN and FVKESK. CDR3 size: 15 residues.

This clone was detected once. The V gene is TRBV18, the J gene TRBJ2-5, with D possibly matching TRBD1 (6 bases). The CDR3 length is 13 residues. V was cut by 2 bases and J by 5 bases, with 9 bases left in between. Germline V CDR1 and CDR2: KGHSH, LQKENI. The CDR3, as DNA: TGTGCCAGCTCACCAAGGCAGGGGGAGACCCAGTACTTC. Its translation is CASSPRQGETQYF.

This chain links TRBV28 with TRBJ1-5, with 10 nucleotides matching TRBD1. V shed 7 bases and J 9 bases; nucleotides not matched to a gene: 12. This CDR3 has 15 residues. Germline loops: CDR1 MDHEN, CDR2 SYDVKM. This chain's CDR3 is CASIPGQGSERPQHF. CDR3 sequence (DNA): TGTGCCAGCATACCGGGACAGGGGTCCGAGCGGCCCCAGCATTTT.

The rearrangement links TRBV30 to TRBJ1-1; no reliable D call. Germline CDR1 is GTSNPN and CDR2 is SVGIG (reference sequence). The CDR3 runs to 15 residues. V lost 2 bases to trimming and J lost 4 bases, with 17 bases between them. The CDR3 protein is CAWSPTTNPSTEAFF. The DNA of the CDR3 is TGTGCCTGGAGTCCCACTACCAACCCGAGCACTGAAGCTTTCTTT. The whole variable domain, filled in from reference TRBV30 and TRBJ1-1, reads SQTIHQWPATLVQPVGSPLSLECTVEGTSNPNLYWYRQAAGRGLQLLFYSVGIGQISSEVPQNLSASRPQDRQFILSSKKLLLSDSGFYLCAWSPTTNPSTEAFFGQGTRLTVV.

This chain joins TRBV7-9 and TRBJ2-2; tentatively, D is TRBD1 (6 bases). Looked up from germline, CDR1 is SEHNR and CDR2 is FQNEAQ (reference sequence). V was trimmed by 4 bases and J by 0 bases, leaving 9 bases between them. The CDR3 extends over 15 amino acids. The CDR3 protein is CASSSGTTNTGELFF. CDR3 nucleotide sequence: TGTGCCAGCAGCTCCGGGACAACGAACACCGGGGAGCTGTTTTTT.

This rearrangement joins TRBV5-1 to TRBJ1-1, with D maybe TRBD1 (6 bases). The CDR3 has 15 residues. Per the germline V gene, CDR1 is SGHRS and CDR2 is YFSETQ. V lost 4 bases and J 7 bases, leaving 20 bases between the germline ends. This CDR3 is CASSPLSTGHIEAFF. Written as DNA, the CDR3 is TGCGCCAGCAGCCCCCTGTCGACAGGACATATTGAAGCTTTCTTT.

This sequence joins TRBV7-2 and TRBJ1-6; D may be TRBD1 (6 bases). V lost 1 base and J lost 8, with 12 bases in between. The CDR3 has 15 residues. Germline V lookup: CDR1 SGHTA, CDR2 FQGNSA. CDR3 in DNA: TGTGCCAGCAGCTTAGAGGGGGGGTGGGATTCACCCCTCCACTTT. The encoded protein is CASSLEGGWDSPLHF.

The count of this clone is one. This chain uses TRBV6-6 with TRBJ1-2; TRBD1 matches at 8 bases. V lost 6 bases to trimming and J lost 5 bases; unmatched junction nucleotides: 5. The germline V gene has CDR1 MNHNY and CDR2 SVGAGI (reference sequence). The CDR3 has 13 amino acids. CDR3 loop: CASRKQGDYGYTF. CDR3 bases: TGTGCCAGCAGAAAACAGGGGGATTATGGCTACACCTTC.

The chain combines TRBV6-5 with TRBJ1-6; D gene unclear. V was pared by 10 bases and J by 14 bases, with 15 bases between. CDR1 is MNHEY, CDR2 SVGAGI, per germline. CDR3 size: 11 residues. In DNA, the CDR3 is TGTGCCACCTCATCTTCGGCGGCCCTCCACTTT. It encodes CATSSSAALHF.

Regarding this clone: A read error may produce the germline difference seen at one junction end. The genes are TRBV9 and TRBJ1-1, with TRBD1 matching 7 bases. The CDR3 spans 13 residues. CDR1 is SGDLS and CDR2 is YYNGEE in the germline V gene. The CDR3 region is CASSSSSGTASFF. CDR3 sequence (DNA): TGTGCCAGCAGCTCATCTTCCGGGACAGCTTCGTTTTTT.

The V and J genes are TRBV11-2 and TRBJ2-1; D may be TRBD2 (5 bases). The CDR3 is made up of 14 amino acids. Germline loops: CDR1 SGHAT, CDR2 FQNNGV. Between the trimmed V and J ends, which lost 8 bases and 2 bases, there was a span of 13 bases. The CDR3 protein is CASVDGIPYNEQFF. DNA for the CDR3: TGTGCCAGCGTCGACGGGATCCCCTACAATGAGCAGTTCTTC. Supplemented by reference TRBV11-2 and TRBJ2-1, the full variable domain reads EAGVAQSPRYKIIEKRQSVAFWCNPISGHATLYWYQQILGQGPKLLIQFQNNGVVDDSQLPKDRFSAERLKGVDSTLKIQPAKLEDSAVYLCASVDGIPYNEQFFGPGTRLTVL.

This clone was counted once. The chain couples TRBV6-1 to TRBJ2-3; 7 bases are a match to TRBD1. The germline CDR1 and CDR2 sequences are MNHNS and SASEGT. With 1 base clipped from V and 3 bases from J, the junction kept 4 bases outside the gene matches. The CDR3 spans 15 residues. Here the CDR3 reads CASSEGDRVTDTQYF. In DNA form, the CDR3 reads TGTGCCAGCAGTGAAGGGGACAGAGTAACAGATACGCAGTATTTT.

The rearrangement joins TRBV7-9 to TRBJ1-1; no clear D gene. Germline CDR1 SEHNR, CDR2 FQNEAQ (reference sequence). This CDR3 has 12 amino acids. The ends were cut back, 8 bases at V and 2 bases at J, with 9 bases in the middle. Written as DNA, the CDR3 is TGTGCCAGCTCTACCCCTAACACTGAAGCTTTCTTT. Amino acid sequence: CASSTPNTEAFF.

This clone was observed a few times. This chain connects TRBV4-3 to TRBJ2-1, with 10 bases identical to TRBD2. Germline-derived CDR1 and CDR2 are LGHNA and YSLEER. This CDR3 has 17 residues. After removal of 0 bases from V and 7 bases from J, the junction contained 9 bases not matched to a gene. The CDR3 DNA sequence: TGCGCCAGCAGCCAAGAGTTCGGGCTAGCGGGAGAGAATGAGCAGTTCTTC. This encodes CASSQEFGLAGENEQFF.